What follows describes a single T cell receptor (beta chain). A much larger clone sits a single nucleotide away, making a read error possible. The final CDR3 position lacks the conserved phenylalanine or tryptophan, pointing to a likely read error. The data were obtained in a study of metastatic and nonmetastatic thyroid tumors. With MiXCR, TCRdb reprocessed the PCR reads. The sample yields roughly 93,000 clones, 10% to 15% seen once. No patient received treatment before thyroid surgery. The CDR3 runs 19 residues. V was shortened by 3 bases and J by 0 bases, with 22 bases between the two germline ends. Germline loops: CDR1 KGHSH, CDR2 LQKENI.

The clonotype was recovered from a female donor with papillary thyroid cancer or a benign thyroid nodule (not recorded which). Some clones in this sample may be carry-over from other donors' samples. The sequenced sample was blood. The genes are TRBV18 and TRBJ2-3, with a possible D match to TRBD1 (5 bases). CDR3 DNA sequence: TGTGCCAGCTCACCCCACGGTCCTGGGGCCTGGGCTAGCACAGATACGCAGTATCTT. Translation: CASSPHGPGAWASTDTQYL.